Listed here are 32 T cell receptor beta chains from one sample, sequenced in a study of CD8 T cells in Susac syndrome. With random hexamers, 0.5 to 1 ug RNA was reverse transcribed. TCRdb re-called the immunoSEQ multiplex PCR reads through MiXCR, storing one row per CDR3 protein. The sample lists around 120,000 distinct CDR3 sequences, about 94% occurring once. Sequencing input: CD4+ T cells from PBMCs. Receptors originate from a human donor with multiple sclerosis.

The chain is built from TRBV7-9 and TRBJ2-6; D is unclear. Trimming stripped 1 base from V and 1 base from J, with 11 bases between. This CDR3 has 17 residues. From germline, CDR1 is SEHNR and CDR2 FQNEAQ (reference sequence). The CDR3 spells CASSLGSSLSGANVLTF. CDR3 coding DNA: TGTGCCAGCAGCTTAGGTAGCAGCCTATCTGGGGCCAACGTCCTGACTTTC.

The V and J genes are TRBV6-5 and TRBJ2-3; D is undetermined. V was cut by 4 bases and J by 7 bases, with 27 bases left in between. Germline V gene sequence: CDR1 MNHEY, CDR2 SVGAGI. The CDR3 totals 18 residues. The CDR3, as DNA: TGTGCCAGCAGTTCGTGGCAGTCCCTCACAACCCTGCCCCATACGCAGTATTTT. Its protein is CASSSWQSLTTLPHTQYF.

This clonotype was counted a single time. The V and J genes are TRBV18 and TRBJ1-5, with 8 bases that match TRBD1. This CDR3 comprises 16 residues. The trim removed 3 bases at V and 5 bases at J, leaving 9 bases unmatched. Looked up from germline, CDR1 is KGHSH and CDR2 is LQKENI. For the CDR3, the DNA is TGTGCCAGCTCACCCTCTTTTGGACAGGGAGATCAGCCCCAGCATTTT. This sequence encodes CASSPSFGQGDQPQHF.

The chain employs TRBV19 and TRBJ2-1; a weak D match, TRBD1 (5 bases). The CDR3 runs to 16 residues. The germline CDR1 and CDR2 sequences are LNHDA and SQIVND (reference sequence). V was clipped by 7 bases and J by 0 bases, with 16 bases between them. The DNA of the CDR3 is TGTGCCAGTACTCTAACAGGAGCCAGCTCCTACAATGAGCAGTTCTTC. Encoded protein: CASTLTGASSYNEQFF.

The chain is built from TRBV20-1 and TRBJ2-1; D remains ambiguous. The length of the CDR3 is 14 residues. V was pared by 3 bases and J by 0 bases, with 9 bases between. CDR1 and CDR2 (germline): DFQATT, SNEGSKA (reference sequence). As DNA, the CDR3 is TGCAGTGCTAGGAGCCCAAGCTCCTACAATGAGCAGTTCTTC. This sequence encodes CSARSPSSYNEQFF.

The chain carries TRBV19 and TRBJ2-5; D gene ambiguous. Germline CDR1 reads LNHDA; CDR2 reads SQIVND (reference sequence). The V end lost 3 bases, the J end lost 7 bases, and 12 bases lay between the germline ends. The CDR3 loop spans 13 amino acids. The CDR3 loop reads CASSMVGEGTQYF. Written as DNA, the CDR3 is TGTGCCAGTAGTATGGTTGGGGAAGGGACCCAGTACTTC.

The gene calls are TRBV20-1 and TRBJ1-5; D is uncertain. The CDR3 extends over 14 amino acids. Germline CDR1 and CDR2: DFQATT and SNEGSKA (reference sequence). The ends were cut back, 4 bases at V and 0 bases at J, with 10 bases in the middle. In nucleotides, the CDR3 is TGCAGTGCTACGGGAGCTTCTAGCAATCAGCCCCAGCATTTT. This sequence encodes CSATGASSNQPQHF.

This chain connects TRBV19 to TRBJ1-5, with D uncertain. This CDR3 contains 15 residues. Trimming removed 2 bases at V and 3 bases at J, with 11 bases between. Germline V gene sequence: CDR1 LNHDA, CDR2 SQIVND (reference sequence). In DNA, the CDR3 is TGTGCCAGTAGTATAATGAGTCTGACCAATCAGCCCCAGCATTTT. Protein sequence: CASSIMSLTNQPQHF.

V and J are TRBV5-1 and TRBJ2-5; D remains unclear. Trimming removed 0 bases at V and 7 bases at J, with 10 bases between. This CDR3 region has 13 residues. Germline CDR1 and CDR2: SGHRS and YFSETQ. The CDR3 reads CASSLEAGRTQYF. CDR3 in DNA: TGCGCCAGCAGCTTGGAAGCCGGGCGGACCCAGTACTTC. Supplemented by reference TRBV5-1 and TRBJ2-5, the full variable domain reads KAGVTQTPRYLIKTRGQQVTLSCSPISGHRSVSWYQQTPGQGLQFLFEYFSETQRNKGNFPGRFSGRQFSNSRSEMNVSTLELGDSALYLCASSLEAGRTQYFGPGTRLLVL.

The CDR3 reads CASRLLQGGEQYF. CDR3 bases: TGTGCCAGCAGGCTATTACAGGGGGGAGAGCAGTACTTC. The J gene is TRBJ2-7, the V gene TRBV12-3 or TRBV12-4, with 8 bases matching TRBD1. The CDR3 runs to 13 residues. V lost 6 bases and J lost 7; bases outside the gene matches: 8.

CDR3 in amino acids: CAISPGQYNTEAFF. CDR3 DNA: TGTGCCATCAGCCCCGGACAGTACAACACTGAAGCTTTCTTT. The chain carries TRBV10-3 and TRBJ1-1, with a tentative D call TRBD1 (6 bases). Trimming pared 6 bases from V and 2 bases from J, leaving 13 bases between. The CDR3 has 14 amino acids. Germline loops: CDR1 ENHRY, CDR2 SYGVKD.

This chain links TRBV7-2 with TRBJ2-7; perhaps TRBD1 as D (5 bases). The CDR3 consists of 13 residues. Per the germline V gene, CDR1 is SGHTA and CDR2 is FQGNSA. V lost 7 bases, J lost 0 bases, and 10 bases lay in between. The CDR3 sequence: CASNPGYSYEQYF. As DNA, the CDR3 is TGTGCCAGCAACCCAGGGTACTCCTACGAGCAGTACTTC.

The chain has TRBV3-1 and TRBJ2-3, with unresolved D. CDR1 is LGHDT and CDR2 is YNNKEL in the germline V gene (reference sequence). V lost 2 bases, J lost 5 bases, and 8 bases lay in between. The CDR3 is 13 amino acids. The CDR3 loop is CASSQLEQDTQYF. CDR3 in DNA: TGTGCCAGCAGCCAATTGGAACAAGATACGCAGTATTTT.

The CDR3 nucleotides read TGTGCCAGCAGCTATGGCTCCCGCAATGAGCAGTTCTTC. This encodes CASSYGSRNEQFF. The gene calls are TRBV7-2 and TRBJ2-1; D not resolved. CDR1 and CDR2 from the germline V gene are SGHTA and FQGNSA. The length of the CDR3 is 13 residues. Trimming took off 4 bases at V and 6 bases at J, with 10 bases between the two ends.

This clonotype was recorded only once. V and J are TRBV27 and TRBJ2-7; D is possibly TRBD2 (6 bases). This CDR3 has 13 amino acids. Germline CDR1 MNHEY, CDR2 SMNVEV (reference sequence). The ends were cut back, 8 bases at V and 2 bases at J, with 13 bases in the middle. CDR3 sequence (DNA): TGTGCCAGCCGAGAGGGAGGAACCTACGAGCAGTACTTC. Translating it yields CASREGGTYEQYF.

The chain is built from TRBV12-3 or TRBV12-4 and TRBJ1-2; D perhaps matches TRBD1 (6 bases). The germline V and J ends were trimmed by 8 bases and 2 bases, with 21 bases remaining between them. This CDR3 region has 16 residues. CDR3 DNA sequence: TGTGCCAGCCTCAAGAGAGGGGGGACGGCAAACTATGGCTACACCTTC. Translating it yields CASLKRGGTANYGYTF.

This clonotype came up once. The V gene is TRBV12-3 or TRBV12-4, the J gene TRBJ1-2; unclear D gene. The V gene lost 2 bases and the J gene lost 0 bases, with 4 bases spanning the gap. This CDR3 is built from 13 residues. The CDR3 here is CASSLIPNYGYTF. The CDR3 bases are TGTGCCAGCAGTTTAATCCCTAACTATGGCTACACCTTC.

The chain couples TRBV29-1 to TRBJ2-1; 7 bases line up with TRBD1. J was trimmed by 9 bases and V by 2 bases; bases with no gene match: 7. Germline V CDR1 and CDR2: SQVTM, ANQGSEA. The CDR3 runs to 13 residues. This CDR3 is CSVEFKGGGEQFF. CDR3 nucleotide sequence: TGCAGCGTTGAATTTAAAGGGGGCGGTGAGCAGTTCTTC.

The chain joins TRBV18 to TRBJ2-1; possibly TRBD1 for D (5 bases). Trimming removed 0 bases from V and 7 bases from J, with 10 bases in between. Germline V gene lookup returns CDR1 KGHSH and CDR2 LQKENI. The CDR3 spans 14 residues. CDR3 loop: CASSPPGDWNEQFF. In nucleotides, the CDR3 is TGTGCCAGCTCACCACCAGGGGATTGGAATGAGCAGTTCTTC.

This chain joins TRBV3-1 and TRBJ2-7; no clear D. Germline loops: CDR1 LGHDT, CDR2 YNNKEL (reference sequence). Trimming left V 6 bases short and J 7 bases short, with 10 bases between. The CDR3 runs 11 residues. CDR3 nucleotides: TGTGCCAGCAGACTCTTAGGGGAGCAGTACTTC. Translating it yields CASRLLGEQYF.

The gene calls are TRBV27 and TRBJ2-3; D tentatively reads TRBD1 or TRBD2 (5 bases each). V was clipped by 3 bases and J by 1 base, with 17 bases between them. Looked up from germline, CDR1 is MNHEY and CDR2 is SMNVEV (reference sequence). The CDR3 is made up of 17 amino acids. In DNA, the CDR3 is TGTGCCAGCAGTTTTCCCATCTGGGGGTGGGGCACAGATACGCAGTATTTT. The encoded protein is CASSFPIWGWGTDTQYF.

The chain is built from TRBV12-3 or TRBV12-4 and TRBJ1-5; D might be TRBD1 (5 bases). Trimming removed 4 bases from V and 2 bases from J, with 15 bases in between. CDR3 length: 16 residues. Here the CDR3 DNA reads TGTGCCAGCAGTTCTCCGAGGCAGGGAGGCAATCAGCCCCAGCATTTT. Translating gives CASSSPRQGGNQPQHF.

The J gene is TRBJ1-5, the V gene TRBV2; D may be TRBD1 (6 bases). In germline, CDR1 is SNHLY, CDR2 FYNNEI. V gave up 5 bases and J gave up 6 bases, with 11 bases separating them. The CDR3 length is 13 residues. CDR3 sequence reads: CASSPLQGQPQHF. CDR3 DNA: TGTGCCAGCAGTCCCCTACAGGGTCAGCCCCAGCATTTT.

The rearrangement joins TRBV6-2 or TRBV6-3 to TRBJ1-2; 7 bases agree with TRBD1. J was trimmed by 4 bases and V by 5 bases; bases with no gene match: 13. The CDR3 runs 16 residues. The V gene's germline CDR1 is MNHEY and CDR2 SVGEGT. This CDR3 is CASSPFRDSYSYGYTF. The CDR3 DNA reads TGTGCCAGCAGTCCTTTCCGGGACAGTTATAGCTATGGCTACACCTTC.

This sequence joins TRBV20-1 and TRBJ2-7, with TRBD1 as a possible D gene (6 bases). Trimming took 5 bases from V and 4 from J, leaving 18 bases between them. CDR3 length: 14 residues. Germline CDR1 is DFQATT and CDR2 is SNEGSKA (reference sequence). CDR3 region: CSAVTSGTLYEQYF. For the CDR3, the DNA is TGCAGTGCTGTAACCTCCGGGACACTTTACGAGCAGTACTTC.

The V call is TRBV30, the J call TRBJ1-2, with 7 bases matching TRBD1. Germline CDR1 is GTSNPN and CDR2 is SVGIG (reference sequence). This CDR3 spans 14 amino acids. Trimming took 0 bases from V and 4 from J; bases not matched to a gene: 5. CDR3 protein: CAWSVPGQFYGYTF. CDR3 bases: TGTGCCTGGAGTGTACCGGGACAGTTCTATGGCTACACCTTC. Variable domain in full (rest from reference TRBV30 and TRBJ1-2): SQTIHQWPATLVQPVGSPLSLECTVEGTSNPNLYWYRQAAGRGLQLLFYSVGIGQISSEVPQNLSASRPQDRQFILSSKKLLLSDSGFYLCAWSVPGQFYGYTFGSGTRLTVV.

The chain joins TRBV18 to TRBJ2-1; 13 positions match TRBD2. In germline, CDR1 is KGHSH, CDR2 LQKENI. Unmatched junction bases numbered 8, after V lost 6 bases and J lost 6 bases. The CDR3 has 16 residues. This CDR3 is CASSPTSGRVTNEQFF. DNA of the CDR3: TGTGCCAGCTCGCCAACTAGCGGGAGGGTAACCAATGAGCAGTTCTTC.

The chain couples TRBV6-6 to TRBJ2-7, with D unresolved. The CDR3 length is 12 residues. V was trimmed by 6 bases and J by 7 bases, leaving 13 bases between them. Germline V CDR1 and CDR2: MNHNY, SVGAGI (reference sequence). CDR3 in DNA: TGTGCCAGCAGCTCCAACGCTTATGAGCAGTACTTC. Its protein product is CASSSNAYEQYF.

The chain is built from TRBV4-3 and TRBJ1-1; D perhaps matches TRBD1 (5 bases). CDR1 is LGHNA, CDR2 YSLEER, per germline. The CDR3 runs to 15 residues. V was pared by 0 bases and J by 4 bases, with 12 bases between. The CDR3 loop reads CASSQDLDRSTEAFF. The CDR3 DNA reads as TGCGCCAGCAGCCAAGATCTTGACAGATCCACTGAAGCTTTCTTT.

J is TRBJ2-1 and V is TRBV19; no clear D. V was pared by 4 bases and J by 3 bases, with 7 bases between. CDR3 length: 13 residues. Germline V lookup: CDR1 LNHDA, CDR2 SQIVND (reference sequence). The CDR3 here is CASSTARYNEQFF. CDR3 nucleotide sequence: TGTGCCAGTAGTACCGCTCGCTACAATGAGCAGTTCTTC.

The J gene is TRBJ1-2, the V gene TRBV19; no clear D. This CDR3 spans 12 amino acids. Trimming shortened V by 4 bases and J by 8 bases, and 11 bases separated the two germline ends. Looked up from germline, CDR1 is LNHDA and CDR2 is SQIVND (reference sequence). The CDR3 DNA is TGTGCCAGTAGTACCCAGGCGAGGGGCTACACCTTC. Protein sequence: CASSTQARGYTF. Together with reference TRBV19 and TRBJ1-2, the CDR3 gives the full variable domain: DGGITQSPKYLFRKEGQNVTLSCEQNLNHDAMYWYRQDPGQGLRLIYYSQIVNDFQKGDIAEGYSVSREKKESFPLTVTSAQKNPTAFYLCASSTQARGYTFGSGTRLTVV.

This rearrangement joins TRBV19 to TRBJ1-5; D may be TRBD1 (6 bases). The germline V and J ends were trimmed by 7 bases and 4 bases, with 17 bases remaining between them. The CDR3 is 15 residues long. Germline V gives CDR1 LNHDA, CDR2 SQIVND (reference sequence). This CDR3 reads CASTFQGFGNQPQHF. For the CDR3, the DNA is TGTGCCAGTACCTTCCAGGGGTTCGGGAATCAGCCCCAGCATTTT.